The rows below give T cell receptor beta chains drawn from one sample of a study of metastatic and nonmetastatic thyroid tumors. TCRdb re-called the PCR reads via MiXCR. The table includes tens of thousands of clones, roughly 16% detected once. The material sequenced was blood. The receptors stem from a male donor with papillary thyroid cancer or a benign thyroid nodule (not recorded which). Some clones in this sample may be carry-over from other donors' samples. Each CDR3 is given with its conserved first and last residue. A D gene is named only where the DNA matches it firmly. Size values are once, few and many counts, or a class for expanded clones, and some rows have none.

TRBV28	TRBJ1-2	.	.	TGTGCCAGCAGCACGACAGGCGGCCCGAACTATGGCTACACCTTC	CASSTTGGPNYGYTF
TRBV19	TRBJ1-5	few	.	TGTGCCAGTGGCACGGGGGTCTCCCCAGATACGCAGCATTTT	CASGTGVSPDTQHF
TRBV6-5	TRBJ1-1	many	.	TGTGCCAGCAGTTACGGTCTTGGGGCAAACACTGAAGCTTTCTTT	CASSYGLGANTEAFF
TRBV28	TRBJ2-7	.	.	TGTGCCATCACATCCGTCTGGACGGTACATCCCTACGAGCAGTACTTC	CAITSVWTVHPYEQYF
TRBV20-1	TRBJ1-6	once	TRBD1	TGCAGTGCTAGAGGGCGACAGGGGGCGGGTAATTCACCCCTCCACTTT	CSARGRQGAGNSPLHF
TRBV10-2	TRBJ1-6	many	.	TGCGCCAGCAGTGAGCTCCAGGAAAACTCACCCCTCCACTTT	CASSELQENSPLHF
TRBV6-2/TRBV6-3	TRBJ2-5	.	TRBD2	TGTGCCAGCAGGCCGGGACTAGCGGATACATATACCCAGTACTTC	CASRPGLADTYTQYF
TRBV20-1	TRBJ2-3	many	TRBD2	TGCAGTGCCTCTCCGGGACTAGCGGGGGGCACAGATACGCAGTATTTT	CSASPGLAGGTDTQYF
TRBV20-1	TRBJ2-7	many	.	TGCAGTGCTAGAGGGGGCAGTTACGAGCAGTACTTC	CSARGGSYEQYF
TRBV4-1	TRBJ2-3	few	TRBD2	TGCGCCAGCAGCCAAGATGCTGCGGGACTAACGTACACAGATACGCAGTATTTT	CASSQDAAGLTYTDTQYF
TRBV30	TRBJ2-2	few	.	TGTGCCTGGAGTGCCGAGGGCACAGGGGAGCTGTTTTTT	CAWSAEGTGELFF
TRBV27	TRBJ2-1	many	.	TGTGCCAGCAGTTCAGGGGGAGGTTACAATGAGCAGTTCTTC	CASSSGGGYNEQFF
TRBV20-1	TRBJ1-2	many	TRBD1	TGCAGTGCCACCGGGACAGGGAGGATAAGTGATGGCTACACCTTC	CSATGTGRISDGYTF
TRBV27	TRBJ2-1	many	TRBD2	TGTGCCAGCAGTGCCCCAGGAGCGGGAGCTCATAATGAGCAGTTCTTC	CASSAPGAGAHNEQFF
TRBV18	TRBJ2-1	.	.	TGTGCCAGCTCACCGGGGACAATCCCGATCGGTGAGCAGTTCTTC	CASSPGTIPIGEQFF
TRBV5-1	TRBJ2-1	many	TRBD1	TGCGCCAGCAGCGCGGACAGGGGGGTGGTTTACAATGAGCAGTTCTTC	CASSADRGVVYNEQFF
TRBV6-1	TRBJ2-1	many	TRBD1	TGTGCCAGCAGTGAACTAAGGACAGGTAGGGCCAATGAGCAGTTCTTC	CASSELRTGRANEQFF
TRBV11-1	TRBJ2-7	.	.	TGTGCCAGCAGCTTAATGCAGGGATTGTGTAACCACGAGCAGTACTTC	CASSLMQGLCNHEQYF
TRBV20-1	TRBJ2-1	.	.	TGCAGTGCTAGAGATCTTAATAGCGCCTTTAACAATGAGCAGTTCTTC	CSARDLNSAFNNEQFF
TRBV28	TRBJ1-5	few	.	TGTGCCAGCAGTCCCTCCAAAGGGGCTATAAATCAGCCCCAGCATTTT	CASSPSKGAINQPQHF
TRBV12-5	TRBJ2-3	many	.	TGTGCCAAAAGAACAGATACGCAGTATTTT	CAKRTDTQYF
TRBV4-1	TRBJ1-3	many	.	TGCGCCAGCAGCCTCGACGTCAGCTCTGGAAACACCATATATTTT	CASSLDVSSGNTIYF
TRBV7-2	TRBJ2-6	.	.	TGTGCCAGCAGCTTAGGAGGAACTGGGGCCAACGTCCTGACTTTC	CASSLGGTGANVLTF
TRBV7-8	TRBJ1-5	.	.	TGTGCCAGCAGCTTCGAGGGGGGTAGGCAGCCCCAGGATTTT	CASSFEGGRQPQDF
TRBV6-1	TRBJ2-2	many	.	TGCGCGGCGGGGACCGGGGAGCTGTTTTTT	CAAGTGELFF
TRBV7-9	TRBJ2-5	.	.	TGTGCCAGCAGCTCGAGAAAGGGGGGGCTATCCAAGTACTTC	CASSSRKGGLSKYF
TRBV6-2/TRBV6-3	TRBJ2-2	.	.	TGTGCCAGCAGTTTATTCGAAACAGCGACCGGGGAGCTGTTTTTT	CASSLFETATGELFF
TRBV10-3	TRBJ2-3	many	TRBD2	TGTGCCATCAACTCCGGGACTAGCGGGGGGGCTTTAAATACGCAGTATTTT	CAINSGTSGGALNTQYF
TRBV12-3/TRBV12-4	TRBJ2-1	few	.	TGTGCCAGCAGTTTCTCAGTTCTGGATGAGCAGTTCTTC	CASSFSVLDEQFF
TRBV6-1	TRBJ1-5	many	.	TGTGCCAGCGGGGGGGGGCCCCAGCATTTT	CASGGGPQHF
TRBV11-1	TRBJ2-1	.	TRBD1	TGTGCCAGTTCGACAGGGAATGAGCAGTTCTTC	CASSTGNEQFF
TRBV5-6	TRBJ2-7	many	TRBD2	TGTGCCAGCAGCTTTCAAGCGGGGGGGCTGGAGGAGCAGTACTTC	CASSFQAGGLEEQYF
TRBV6-2/TRBV6-3	TRBJ2-3	few	TRBD1	TGTGCCAGCAAAAGAGGGGGCCTTAGCACAGATACGCAGTATTTT	CASKRGGLSTDTQYF
TRBV6-4	TRBJ2-1	many	TRBD2	TGTGCCAGCAGTGGGACTAGCACTGGTGAGCAGTTCTTC	CASSGTSTGEQFF
TRBV19	TRBJ2-7	many	.	TGTGCCAGTAGGATGTACAAAGCCTTCTGCGAGCAGTACTTC	CASRMYKAFCEQYF
TRBV15	TRBJ2-1	many	TRBD2	TGTGCCACCAGCAGGGCCTGGACTAGCGGGAGTAGTGAGCAGTTCTTC	CATSRAWTSGSSEQFF